This paragraph reports one T cell receptor (beta chain). The sample comes from a study of OX40 agonist ivuxolimab in advanced cancers. The overall study: Patients in dose escalation had liver, melanoma, kidney or head and neck cancers. Of mixed ages from about 20 to 90 and averaging around 60 years, the group was around 78% male.

The CDR3 loop spans 13 amino acids. Germline V gene lookup returns CDR1 SGHNT and CDR2 YENEEA. V lost 8 bases, J lost 1 base, and 8 bases lay in between. TCRdb keeps only in-frame clones here, not all; method: immunoSEQ multiplex PCR. The top ten clones hold less than 0.7% of a sample with some 43,000 clones, around 89% of them seen once. V is TRBV11-3 and J is TRBJ2-2; no definite D call. The sequence was obtained from an adult with an advanced solid tumor such as melanoma, head and neck, liver or kidney cancer. The material sequenced was CD4+ or CD8+ T cells sorted from blood, taken in a trial of the OX40 agonist ivuxolimab. CDR3 sequence: CASGHMNTGELFF. In DNA, the CDR3 is TGTGCCAGCGGTCACATGAACACCGGGGAGCTGTTTTTT.